The sequence of this TCR beta chain was determined in a study of blood T cell repertoires in COVID-19. Study at large: Samples came from the United States, Italy and Spain, spanning acute and convalescent COVID-19. The cDNA or gDNA used as material had been derived from T cells, B-cell-depleted T cells, or PBMCs.

Original data processing: Estimation of nucleated cell counts was performed using reference gene primer amplification. Some clones are missing from TCRdb's copy, which holds only in-frame ones; the method was immunoSEQ multiplex PCR. V, J and clone size derive from that table, while D and trimming were established from the DNA sequence. The sample records around 180,000 clones, about 91% being singletons. Which cohort a participant joined came from the clinical history participants gave. This clonotype was sampled from a woman in her thirties or forties with acute COVID-19. The specimen was PBMCs or T cells enriched from blood (not recorded which).

CDR3 DNA sequence: TGTGCCAGTAGTGTCTCAGGGGGCGCCTATGGCTACACCTTC. As protein: CASSVSGGAYGYTF. This rearrangement joins TRBV19 to TRBJ1-2; TRBD1 aligns across 8 bases. The CDR3 has 14 amino acids. Germline lookup yields CDR1 LNHDA and CDR2 SQIVND (reference sequence). V was clipped by 5 bases and J by 4 bases; unmatched bases: 6.